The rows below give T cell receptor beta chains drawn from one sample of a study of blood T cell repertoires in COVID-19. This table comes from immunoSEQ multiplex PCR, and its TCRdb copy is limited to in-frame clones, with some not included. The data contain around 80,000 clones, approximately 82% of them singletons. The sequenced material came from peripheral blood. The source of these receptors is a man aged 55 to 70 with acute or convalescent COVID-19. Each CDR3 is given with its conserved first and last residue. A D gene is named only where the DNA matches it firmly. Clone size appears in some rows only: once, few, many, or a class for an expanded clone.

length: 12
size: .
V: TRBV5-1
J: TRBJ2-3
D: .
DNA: TGCGCCAGCAGCGTTACAGGAGATACGCAGTATTTT
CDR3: CASSVTGDTQYF

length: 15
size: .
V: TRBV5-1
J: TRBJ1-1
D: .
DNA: TGCGCCAGCAGCGCTGGGGGGGGAGTAAACACTGAAGCTTTCTTT
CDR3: CASSAGGGVNTEAFF

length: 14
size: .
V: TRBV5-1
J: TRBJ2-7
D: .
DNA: TGCGCCAGCAGCCGCGGGGAGAGGGGCTACGAGCAGTACTTC
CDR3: CASSRGERGYEQYF

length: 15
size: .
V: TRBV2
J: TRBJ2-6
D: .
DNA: TGTGCCAGCACCGATGGGGCAGCTGGGGCCAACGTCCTGACTTTC
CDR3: CASTDGAAGANVLTF

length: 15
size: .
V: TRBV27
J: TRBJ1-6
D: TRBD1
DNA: TGTGCCAGCAGTCTCACAGGGACAGGGAACTCACCCCTCCACTTT
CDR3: CASSLTGTGNSPLHF

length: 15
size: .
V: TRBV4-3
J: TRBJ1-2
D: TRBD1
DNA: TGCGCCAGCAGCCAAGCTTGGACAGGGAACTATGGCTACACCTTC
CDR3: CASSQAWTGNYGYTF

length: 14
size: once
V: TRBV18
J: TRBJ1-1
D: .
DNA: TGTGCCAGCTCACCGGAACAGGGGAACACTGAAGCTTTCTTT
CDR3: CASSPEQGNTEAFF

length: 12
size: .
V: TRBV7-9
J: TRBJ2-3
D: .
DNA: TGTGCCAGCAGCTTAGATGCGTCTTCGCAGTATTTT
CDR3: CASSLDASSQYF

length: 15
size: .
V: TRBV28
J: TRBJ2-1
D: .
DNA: TGTGCCAGCAGCGCCCCCGGGAGCCGGAGCGCTGAGCAGTTCTTC
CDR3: CASSAPGSRSAEQFF

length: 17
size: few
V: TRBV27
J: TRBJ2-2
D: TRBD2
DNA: TGTGCCAGCACTCGTGGGACTAGCGGCCCCAACACCGGGGAGCTGTTTTTT
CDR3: CASTRGTSGPNTGELFF

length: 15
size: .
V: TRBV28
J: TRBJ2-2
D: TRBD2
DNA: TGTGCCAGCAGTTTAGCGGGAGTTAGTACCGGGGAGCTGTTTTTT
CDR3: CASSLAGVSTGELFF